Following are 26 T cell receptor beta chains from one sample sequenced in a study of T cells after posttransplantation cyclophosphamide. The protocol was immunoSEQ multiplex PCR, while the TCRdb copy is restricted to in-frame clones and leaves out a portion. The repertoire consists of about 25,000 clones, none detected only once. Busulfan-fludarabine conditioning, marrow transplant, and cyclophosphamide on days +3 and +4 were administered. The starting material was PBMCs, obtained after allogeneic stem cell transplant with posttransplant cyclophosphamide. The receptors stem from a young adult male patient who received an allogeneic stem cell transplant from a related donor, was CMV-positive, and had no GVHD. Some of the T cells may derive from the graft donor.

In its sample, this clone was seen many times. The chain carries TRBV4-1 and TRBJ2-7; D is ambiguous. The V end was cut by 0 bases, the J end by 3 bases, with 9 bases between. Germline V gene lookup returns CDR1 MGHRA and CDR2 YSYEKL. CDR3 length equals 14 residues. In nucleotides, the CDR3 is TGCGCCAGCAGCCAAGAGGTAGCTAGCTACGAGCAGTACTTC. Its protein is CASSQEVASYEQYF.

The J gene is TRBJ2-5, the V gene TRBV4-1, with 7 bases matching TRBD2. The J call may be faulty, since TRBJ2-7 better matches the DNA end. This CDR3 is 16 amino acids long. In germline, CDR1 is MGHRA, CDR2 YSYEKL. CDR3: CASSQYKWGGTYEQYF. The CDR3 nucleotides are TGCGCCAGCAGCCAATATAAGTGGGGGGGGACCTACGAGCAGTACTTC.

This clone showed up many times. This chain uses TRBV6-5 with TRBJ2-7, with 8 bases identical to TRBD1. V lost 4 bases, J lost 6 bases, and 8 bases stayed unmatched. Germline V gives CDR1 MNHEY, CDR2 SVGAGI. The CDR3 sequence is 14 residues long. As DNA, the CDR3 is TGTGCCAGCAGTTTCGCCGGGACAGGCCGCGAGCAGTACTTC. Protein: CASSFAGTGREQYF.

This clone was recorded many times. The chain couples TRBV7-3 to TRBJ1-5, with 7 bases lining up with TRBD1. The ends lost 6 bases at V and 5 bases at J; junction bases unmatched: 13. Per germline, CDR1 SGHTA and CDR2 FQGTGA. This CDR3 is built from 16 residues. The chain's CDR3 is CASSLTGVKGDQPQHF. DNA for the CDR3: TGTGCCAGCAGTCTCACAGGGGTCAAAGGGGATCAGCCCCAGCATTTT. Together with reference TRBV7-3 and TRBJ1-5, the CDR3 gives the full variable domain: GAGVSQTPSNKVTEKGKYVELRCDPISGHTALYWYRQSLGQGPEFLIYFQGTGAADDSGLPNDRFFAVRPEGSVSTLKIQRTERGDSAVYLCASSLTGVKGDQPQHFGDGTRLSIL.

The V gene is TRBV28, the J gene TRBJ2-3; 13 nucleotides agree with TRBD2. The CDR3 is made up of 15 amino acids. CDR1 MDHEN and CDR2 SYDVKM come from the germline V gene. V dropped 6 bases and J dropped 9; count of bases not matched to a gene: 9. CDR3 in amino acids: CASRGLAGPQWTQYF. CDR3 DNA: TGTGCCAGCAGGGGACTAGCGGGGCCTCAGTGGACGCAGTATTTT.

This clone was picked up a small number of times. With a much larger clone just one base away, this may be a read error. The chain has TRBV5-6 and TRBJ2-3, with TRBD2 identical over 13 bases. CDR1 and CDR2 (germline): SGHDT, YYEEEE. The length of the CDR3 is 16 residues. The CDR3 DNA reads as TGTGCCGGCAGTTCGAGACTAGCGGGGGGATCAGATACGCAGTATTTT. This translates into CAGSSRLAGGSDTQYF.

This clone was detected many times. The chain recombines TRBV2 with TRBJ1-1; weak D call: TRBD1 (6 bases). CDR3 length equals 14 residues. V lost 3 bases and J lost 2, with 10 bases in between. Germline values: CDR1 SNHLY, CDR2 FYNNEI. In DNA form, the CDR3 reads TGTGCCAGCAGTGAGGAGACAGGCAACACTGAAGCTTTCTTT. This encodes CASSEETGNTEAFF.

There are many counts of this clone. The genes are TRBV28 and TRBJ1-3, with 7 bases identical to TRBD1. The CDR3 extends over 17 amino acids. The germline CDR1 and CDR2 sequences are MDHEN and SYDVKM. The V segment lost 1 base and the J segment 2 bases; nucleotides outside the gene matches: 8. The DNA of the CDR3 is TGTGCCAGCAGTTTATTACCCGGGACAGCAACTGGAAACACCATATATTTT. It yields the protein CASSLLPGTATGNTIYF.

The sample holds many counts of this clone. The chain has TRBV9 and TRBJ2-7; D perhaps matches TRBD1 (6 bases). The CDR3 is 13 residues long. Trimming removed 3 bases at V and 4 bases at J, with 11 bases between. Germline V gives CDR1 SGDLS, CDR2 YYNGEE. The DNA for the CDR3 is TGTGCCAGCAGCGCACAGGGTTTGTACGAGCAGTACTTC. Translated, it gives CASSAQGLYEQYF.

This clone was found many times. The chain recombines TRBV5-1 with TRBJ1-2, with 10 bases fitting TRBD1. With V trimmed by 3 bases and J by 7 bases, 6 bases remained unmatched. CDR1 is SGHRS and CDR2 is YFSETQ in the germline V gene. The CDR3 covers 14 residues. The CDR3, as DNA: TGCGCCAGCAGCTCCTGGACAGGGGGTGCTGGCTACACCTTC. Translated, it gives CASSSWTGGAGYTF.

This clone was found many times. The rearrangement uses TRBV19 and TRBJ2-3; no definite D call. Germline CDR1 reads LNHDA; CDR2 reads SQIVND (reference sequence). The V end lost 3 bases, the J end lost 4 bases, and 8 bases lay between the germline ends. The CDR3 length is 13 residues. This CDR3 is CASSILNADTQYF. The CDR3 region has the DNA TGTGCCAGTAGTATTCTAAACGCAGATACGCAGTATTTT.

Ten or more counts support this clone. V usage is TRBV5-1 and J usage is TRBJ1-1; 7 positions agree with TRBD1. CDR1 is SGHRS, CDR2 YFSETQ, per germline. The CDR3 is 14 amino acids. Trimming cost V 4 bases and J 2 bases; bases outside gene matches: 5. This chain's CDR3 is CASSHGTVNTEAFF. As DNA, the CDR3 is TGCGCCAGCAGCCATGGGACAGTAAACACTGAAGCTTTCTTT.

In this sample, this clone turned up many times. The chain uses TRBV12-5 and TRBJ1-2; weak D call: TRBD1 (6 bases). V lost 7 bases and J lost 4, with 13 bases in between. Germline V lookup: CDR1 LGHNT, CDR2 FRNRAP. This CDR3 is 13 amino acids long. DNA for the CDR3: TGTGCTAGTGCAATAGCCAGGGGCTATGGCTACACCTTC. Translated, it gives CASAIARGYGYTF.

In this sample, this clone turned up many times. The chain recombines TRBV30 with TRBJ2-1, with TRBD1 as a possible D gene (5 bases). Germline loops: CDR1 GTSNPN, CDR2 SVGIG (reference sequence). This CDR3 region has 15 residues. Trimming left V 3 bases short and J 8 bases short, with 20 bases between. The CDR3 DNA sequence: TGTGCCTGGAGACGCAACAGGAATTGGGGCGATGAGCAGTTCTTC. It specifies CAWRRNRNWGDEQFF.

This clone was observed at least ten times. The rearrangement uses TRBV5-5 and TRBJ2-7, with TRBD2 as a possible D gene (5 bases). Trimming cost V 4 bases and J 2 bases, with 7 bases left between them. The CDR3 is 12 amino acids. Germline V gene lookup returns CDR1 SGHKS and CDR2 YYEKEE (reference sequence). CDR3 in DNA: TGTGCCAGCAGCCCCGGGACCTACGAGCAGTACTTC. It encodes CASSPGTYEQYF.

This clone was detected many times. This chain links TRBV6-1 with TRBJ1-5, with 7 positions matching TRBD1. The CDR3 is made up of 14 amino acids. V was pared by 6 bases and J by 8 bases, with 10 bases of the junction left unmatched. The germline V gene has CDR1 MNHNS and CDR2 SASEGT. The CDR3 DNA is TGTGCCAGCAGCCGTGGACAGGAACTGAAGCCCCAGCATTTT. Protein product: CASSRGQELKPQHF.

This clone was counted at least ten times. An end of the junction does not agree with germline; a read error may underlie this. V and J are TRBV5-6 and TRBJ1-4, with 9 bases lining up with TRBD1. Germline V gene data show CDR1 as SGHDT and CDR2 as YYEEEE. This CDR3 contains 18 residues. The CDR3 DNA sequence: TGTGCCAGCAGCTTAAGAGTGGGACAGGGATGGACTAAAGAAAAACTGTTTTTT. Its protein product is CASSLRVGQGWTKEKLFF.

This clone was detected ten times or more. V usage is TRBV28 and J usage is TRBJ2-2; D unclear. CDR1 is MDHEN and CDR2 is SYDVKM in the germline V gene. The CDR3 runs 12 residues. V lost 4 bases, J lost 7 bases, and 7 bases lay in between. The CDR3 spells CASSYIYGELFF. The CDR3 DNA follows: TGTGCCAGCAGTTACATATACGGGGAGCTGTTTTTT.

Many counts were recorded for this clone. V is TRBV10-3 and J is TRBJ2-1, with 8 nucleotides matching TRBD1. Unmatched junction bases numbered 6, after V lost 7 bases and J lost 7 bases. This CDR3 contains 13 residues. Germline CDR1 is ENHRY and CDR2 is SYGVKD. The CDR3 DNA follows: TGTGCCATCAAGGGCGACAGGGGAAATGAGCAGTTCTTC. Translating gives CAIKGDRGNEQFF.

There are many counts of this clone. The chain links TRBV30 to TRBJ1-2, with unresolved D. The germline V and J ends were trimmed by 0 bases and 4 bases, with 9 bases remaining between them. The CDR3 loop spans 13 amino acids. Germline V gives CDR1 GTSNPN, CDR2 SVGIG (reference sequence). The CDR3 loop is CAWSVAQSYGYTF. In nucleotides, the CDR3 is TGTGCCTGGAGTGTGGCTCAGTCCTATGGCTACACCTTC.

The sample holds many counts of this clone. This chain joins TRBV28 and TRBJ2-1; 7 bases fit TRBD2. Germline lookup yields CDR1 MDHEN and CDR2 SYDVKM. This CDR3 spans 13 amino acids. V shed 8 bases and J 15 bases; nucleotides not matched to a gene: 16. The CDR3 bases are TGTGCCAGCCAGGCTAGCGGTCCTTATGGGTGGTTCTTC. It specifies CASQASGPYGWFF.

This clone was counted many times. The chain employs TRBV7-3 and TRBJ1-2; D might be TRBD1 (5 bases). Germline V gene data show CDR1 as SGHTA and CDR2 as FQGTGA. V was pared by 4 bases and J by 8 bases, with 14 bases between. The CDR3 consists of 13 residues. CDR3 protein: CASSYGSGAGYTF. The CDR3 DNA follows: TGTGCCAGCAGCTATGGGTCTGGGGCAGGCTACACCTTC.

This clone was detected ten times or more. The chain carries TRBV7-3 and TRBJ1-5; no clear D gene. From germline, CDR1 is SGHTA and CDR2 FQGTGA. V was clipped by 5 bases and J by 4 bases, with 9 bases between them. The length of the CDR3 is 13 residues. The CDR3 protein is CASSLDRNQPQHF. The CDR3, as DNA: TGTGCCAGCAGCCTAGACCGGAATCAGCCCCAGCATTTT.

At least ten counts were recorded for this clone. V and J are TRBV9 and TRBJ2-1; perhaps TRBD2 as D (6 bases). Deletions cut 4 bases from V and 7 bases from J, with 18 bases between. The V gene's germline CDR1 is SGDLS and CDR2 YYNGEE. The CDR3 runs 15 residues. CDR3 loop: CASSYAGRHLNEQFF. The CDR3, as DNA: TGTGCCAGCAGCTACGCGGGGAGACATCTAAATGAGCAGTTCTTC.

This clone was seen many times. The CDR3 sequence: CASSPGGGRNNEQFF. CDR3 in DNA: TGCGCCAGCAGCCCCGGGGGGGGGCGAAACAATGAGCAGTTCTTC. V is TRBV4-1 and J is TRBJ2-1; the match to TRBD2 covers 8 bases. The germline CDR1 and CDR2 sequences are MGHRA and YSYEKL. CDR3 length: 15 residues. J gave up 5 bases and V 4 bases, and 7 bases lay outside the gene matches.

This clone was counted ten times or more. The chain has TRBV4-2 and TRBJ2-3; D might be TRBD2 (5 bases). The CDR3 length is 15 residues. Germline CDR1 LGHNA, CDR2 YNFKEQ. Deletions cut 1 base from V and 5 bases from J, with 13 bases between. CDR3 DNA: TGTGCCAGCAGCCAAGGGGTGGGAGCGGTAGATACGCAGTATTTT. Translating it yields CASSQGVGAVDTQYF.